Shown below are 23 T cell receptor beta chains from a single sample sequenced in a study of a mutant IDH1 vaccine in newly diagnosed glioma (dated by TCRdb to about 2021). Library preparation used the immunoSEQ multiplex PCR assay. TCRdb's version of the immuneACCESS table is confined to in-frame rearrangements and falls short of the full clone set. An unresolved V gene accounts for under half of the shortfall where checked; the remainder is of unknown origin. Here the sample has over 55,000 clones; about nine tenths occur a single time. The ten largest make up 1.5% to 2.5% of the sample. For these receptors, no antigen is known. The time point label of this sample denotes: week 11, during vaccination. Every vaccine dose consisted of 300 ug of a 20-mer mutant IDH1 peptide in Montanide, administered subcutaneously together with topical imiquimod. Sequenced here: PBMCs, sampled from a glioma patient whose treatment included an IDH1 peptide vaccine. The receptors were gathered from a man aged 35-49 years with glioma.

The chain is built from TRBV5-1 and TRBJ1-2; D might be TRBD1 (6 bases). The V gene's germline CDR1 is SGHRS and CDR2 YFSETQ. CDR3 length: 15 residues. V was pared by 1 base and J by 6 bases, with 16 bases between. CDR3 sequence (DNA): TGCGCCAGCAGCTTGACCGACAGGCCCTTGGATGGCTACACCTTC. Amino acids: CASSLTDRPLDGYTF.

The rearrangement joins TRBV9 to TRBJ1-5; D might be TRBD1 (5 bases). Trimming left V 4 bases short and J 0 bases short, with 5 bases between. Per germline, CDR1 SGDLS and CDR2 YYNGEE. This CDR3 contains 13 residues. The CDR3 sequence: CASSRGSNQPQHF. The CDR3 nucleotides read TGTGCCAGCAGCAGGGGTAGCAATCAGCCCCAGCATTTT.

The chain has TRBV18 and TRBJ1-5; D remains ambiguous. This CDR3 region has 12 residues. Trimming stripped 5 bases from V and 12 bases from J, with 14 bases between. Looked up from germline, CDR1 is KGHSH and CDR2 is LQKENI. For the CDR3, the DNA is TGTGCCAGCTCAGTCAAGGGTGAATTCCAGCATTTT. Amino acid sequence: CASSVKGEFQHF.

The gene calls are TRBV5-6 and TRBJ2-5; perhaps TRBD1 as D (8 bases). Germline V gene sequence: CDR1 SGHDT, CDR2 YYEEEE. This CDR3 comprises 15 residues. Deletions cut 2 bases from V and 4 bases from J, with 15 bases between. CDR3 residues: CASSLQGGFVETQYF. CDR3 DNA: TGTGCCAGCAGCTTACAGGGGGGGTTCGTAGAGACCCAGTACTTC. The full variable domain, in which reference TRBV5-6 and TRBJ2-5 provide the parts outside the CDR3, is DAGVTQSPTHLIKTRGQQVTLRCSPKSGHDTVSWYQQALGQGPQFIFQYYEEEERQRGNFPDRFSGHQFPNYSSELNVNALLLGDSALYLCASSLQGGFVETQYFGPGTRLLVL.

The chain is built from TRBV28 and TRBJ2-2, with TRBD2 identical over 7 bases. Germline values: CDR1 MDHEN, CDR2 SYDVKM. Germline trimming cut 6 bases from V and 9 bases from J; bases unmatched to any gene: 10. The CDR3 contains 14 residues. The CDR3 DNA reads TGTGCCAGCAGCCGGGGGGACGTTCTGAGGGAGCTGTTTTTT. This sequence encodes CASSRGDVLRELFF. Full variable domain (outside the CDR3, taken from reference TRBV28 and TRBJ2-2): DVKVTQSSRYLVKRTGEKVFLECVQDMDHENMFWYRQDPGLGLRLIYFSYDVKMKEKGDIPEGYSVSREKKERFSLILESASTNQTSMYLCASSRGDVLRELFFGEGSRLTVL.

The rearrangement links TRBV4-2 to TRBJ2-3; D remains unclear. CDR1 and CDR2 from the germline V gene are LGHNA and YNFKEQ. The CDR3 extends over 15 amino acids. Trimming shortened V by 6 bases and J by 2 bases, and 15 bases separated the two germline ends. For the CDR3, the DNA is TGTGCCAGCAGTCCAAGGGTACAGAACACAGATACGCAGTATTTT. Its translation is CASSPRVQNTDTQYF.

Written as DNA, the CDR3 is TGTGCCAGTAGTATAGATCATGGGGTAGAGCAGTTCTTC. The encoded protein is CASSIDHGVEQFF. The chain links TRBV19 to TRBJ2-1; the D is unclear. V shed 0 bases and J shed 10 bases, with 10 bases lying between them. The CDR3 runs 13 residues. Germline V gives CDR1 LNHDA, CDR2 SQIVND (reference sequence).

This clone was observed a single time. The rearrangement links TRBV5-4 to TRBJ2-5, with 7 bases identical to TRBD1. Germline CDR1 is SGHNT and CDR2 is YYREEE (reference sequence). Trimming removed 4 bases from V and 0 bases from J; junction bases left unmatched: 6. This CDR3 is 15 amino acids long. Here the CDR3 DNA reads TGTGCCAGCAGCCCAGCGACAGGGAACCAAGAGACCCAGTACTTC. Its translation: CASSPATGNQETQYF.

This rearrangement joins TRBV29-1 to TRBJ2-2; D gene uncertain. The CDR3 is 16 residues long. Germline values: CDR1 SQVTM, CDR2 ANQGSEA. The V and J ends lost 0 bases and 7 bases respectively, with 18 bases between them. For the CDR3, the DNA is TGCAGCGTTGAAGATAGGGCCAGAGGAACCAACGGGGAGCTGTTTTTT. This translates into CSVEDRARGTNGELFF.

The CDR3 bases are TGCGCCAGCAGCCTGTTCGGGACAGGGGCCTCCTACGAGCAGTACTTC. This encodes CASSLFGTGASYEQYF. The chain joins TRBV4-1 to TRBJ2-7, with 10 positions matching TRBD1. V lost 4 bases and J lost 0; bases outside the gene matches: 6. The CDR3 contains 16 residues. Germline V CDR1 and CDR2: MGHRA, YSYEKL.

The chain recombines TRBV11-2 with TRBJ2-6, with unresolved D. Germline V gives CDR1 SGHAT, CDR2 FQNNGV. Trimming cost V 5 bases and J 4 bases, with 12 bases left between them. The CDR3 loop spans 15 amino acids. CDR3 DNA: TGTGCCAGCAGCCCCCGAATCGGGGGGGCCAACGTCCTGACTTTC. Its protein product is CASSPRIGGANVLTF. Full variable domain (missing parts from reference TRBV11-2 and TRBJ2-6): EAGVAQSPRYKIIEKRQSVAFWCNPISGHATLYWYQQILGQGPKLLIQFQNNGVVDDSQLPKDRFSAERLKGVDSTLKIQPAKLEDSAVYLCASSPRIGGANVLTFGAGSRLTVL.

This clone was detected once. The V gene is TRBV29-1, the J gene TRBJ1-3; 10 bases line up with TRBD1. The junction had 2 bases not matched to a gene; V was cut back by 5 bases and J by 4 bases. Germline V lookup: CDR1 SQVTM, CDR2 ANQGSEA. This CDR3 spans 13 amino acids. In DNA form, the CDR3 reads TGCAGCGTTCGGGACAGGGGCGGAAACACCATATATTTT. Protein: CSVRDRGGNTIYF.

The chain recombines TRBV7-2 with TRBJ1-5; D is uncertain. V lost 1 base and J 4 bases, leaving 5 bases between the germline ends. CDR1 SGHTA and CDR2 FQGNSA come from the germline V gene. The CDR3 is 13 residues long. In DNA form, the CDR3 reads TGTGCCAGCAGCTTAGGTTGGAATCAGCCCCAGCATTTT. Its protein product is CASSLGWNQPQHF.

The V call is TRBV5-1, the J call TRBJ2-5, with 7 positions matching TRBD2. This CDR3 has 13 amino acids. CDR1 and CDR2 (germline): SGHRS, YFSETQ. V trimming: 3 bases; J trimming: 6 bases; junction bases outside the gene matches: 5. CDR3 coding DNA: TGCGCCAGCAGCTGGGCTAGCGGCCAGACCCAGTACTTC. It translates to CASSWASGQTQYF. The full variable domain, its missing parts supplied by reference TRBV5-1 and TRBJ2-5, is KAGVTQTPRYLIKTRGQQVTLSCSPISGHRSVSWYQQTPGQGLQFLFEYFSETQRNKGNFPGRFSGRQFSNSRSEMNVSTLELGDSALYLCASSWASGQTQYFGPGTRLLVL.

This clone has only a few counts. The chain has TRBV4-1 and TRBJ2-2; TRBD2 matches at 7 bases. This CDR3 spans 15 amino acids. Germline V gene lookup returns CDR1 MGHRA and CDR2 YSYEKL. Unmatched junction bases numbered 7, after V lost 4 bases and J lost 5 bases. The CDR3 loop reads CASSRGLDTTGELFF. CDR3 bases: TGCGCCAGCAGCCGCGGACTAGACACAACCGGGGAGCTGTTTTTT.

Turning to this clone: It is likely a read error, because the conserved phenylalanine at the end of the CDR3 is missing. The V and J genes are TRBV5-4 and TRBJ2-7; 10 bases are shared with TRBD1. After removal of 5 bases from V and 3 bases from J, the junction contained 5 bases not matched to a gene. There are 14 residues in the CDR3. The V gene's germline CDR1 is SGHNT and CDR2 YYREEE (reference sequence). CDR3: CASSHGTGVYEQYL. Written as DNA, the CDR3 is TGTGCCAGCAGTCATGGGACAGGGGTCTACGAGCAGTACCTC.

This chain uses TRBV4-1 with TRBJ2-3; 8 bases match TRBD2. CDR1 is MGHRA and CDR2 is YSYEKL in the germline V gene. This CDR3 is built from 14 residues. V shed 5 bases, J shed 6 bases, and the junction held 7 bases outside the gene matches. CDR3 protein: CASSSPASGDTQYF. The CDR3 DNA reads as TGCGCCAGCAGCTCCCCGGCTAGCGGGGATACGCAGTATTTT.

The V and J genes are TRBV27 and TRBJ1-5, with D tentatively TRBD1 (5 bases). Germline lookup yields CDR1 MNHEY and CDR2 SMNVEV (reference sequence). The V and J ends lost 5 bases and 2 bases respectively, with 13 bases between them. The CDR3 covers 15 residues. In DNA form, the CDR3 reads TGTGCCAGCAGTGGGGGATTGGGAGGCAATCAGCCCCAGCATTTT. This codes for CASSGGLGGNQPQHF.

This clone was found once. The rearrangement joins TRBV28 to TRBJ1-1; 7 bases fit TRBD1. V shed 6 bases, J shed 4 bases, and the junction held 8 bases outside the gene matches. CDR3 size: 14 residues. From germline, CDR1 is MDHEN and CDR2 SYDVKM. The CDR3 nucleotides read TGTGCCAGCAGCCTCCGGGACAGACGCACTGAAGCTTTCTTT. Protein: CASSLRDRRTEAFF.

In its sample, this clone was seen once. The genes are TRBV5-1 and TRBJ2-5; D not resolved. The germline V and J ends were trimmed by 3 bases and 5 bases, with 11 bases remaining between them. The CDR3 has 13 residues. Germline V gene lookup returns CDR1 SGHRS and CDR2 YFSETQ. CDR3 in DNA: TGCGCCAGCAGCTACGACTGGAGCGAGACCCAGTACTTC. It is translated as CASSYDWSETQYF.

The V and J genes are TRBV10-3 and TRBJ1-1; unclear D gene. The germline CDR1 and CDR2 sequences are ENHRY and SYGVKD. V lost 0 bases and J 4 bases, leaving 12 bases between the germline ends. The CDR3 covers 15 residues. As DNA, the CDR3 is TGTGCCATCAGTGAGTCGGCCGGAGGACTCACTGAAGCTTTCTTT. The encoded protein is CAISESAGGLTEAFF.

This chain uses TRBV6-1 with TRBJ2-3, with D unresolved. This CDR3 contains 13 residues. CDR1 is MNHNS, CDR2 SASEGT, per germline. Trimming left V 0 bases short and J 6 bases short, with 7 bases between. The CDR3 bases are TGTGCCAGCAGTGAAGCTCGTCGGGATACGCAGTATTTT. It is translated as CASSEARRDTQYF.

This rearrangement joins TRBV25-1 to TRBJ2-7, with D tentatively TRBD1 (6 bases). The CDR3 spans 13 residues. The V gene's germline CDR1 is MGHDK and CDR2 SYGVNS. V gave up 5 bases and J gave up 1 base, with 9 bases separating them. The CDR3 spells CASSFRGSYEQYF. The CDR3 coding sequence is TGTGCCAGCAGTTTCAGGGGTTCCTACGAGCAGTACTTC.